This T cell receptor beta chain was retrieved from a study of blood T cell repertoires in COVID-19. On the study more broadly: Samples came from the United States, Italy and Spain, spanning acute and convalescent COVID-19.

Germline CDR1 is SNHLY and CDR2 is FYNNEI. V lost 8 bases and J lost 4; bases outside the gene matches: 8. The CDR3 contains 15 residues. Sequencing was performed with immunoSEQ multiplex PCR; in TCRdb, only in-frame clones are kept and a portion is missing. The top ten hold around 16% of the sample, which has fewer than 200,000 clones, around four fifths seen once. The rearrangement links TRBV2 to TRBJ1-6; 7 bases are shared with TRBD1. The origin of this receptor is a woman aged 50 to 60 who had recovered from COVID-19. Source material: PBMCs or T cells enriched from blood (not recorded which). The CDR3 spells CASRVEGQYNSPLHF. The CDR3 coding sequence is TGTGCCAGCCGGGTCGAGGGACAGTATAATTCACCCCTCCACTTT.